This TCR beta chain is drawn from a study of blood T cells in healthy people across ages. Findings and caveats of the study: There was no known CMV status for donors, so expanded clonotype changes were possibly confounded. Older age went with lower TCR beta diversity per million T cells, in a roughly linear way.

The germline V gene has CDR1 KGHDR and CDR2 SFDVKD. CDR3 length: 15 residues. V was trimmed by 7 bases and J by 1 base, leaving 13 bases between them. The study drew donors from healthy Caucasian individuals in Russia aged roughly 6 to 100. About 10 milliliters of peripheral blood were drawn from each donor into EDTA-treated tubes. As regards this clonotype: Its antigen remains unknown.

A second PCR, run for about 7 to 11 cycles, used a sample-barcoded 5' primer plus a J-beta primer mix. TCRdb re-derived calls from the 5' RACE reads in MiXCR, one entry per CDR3 protein. The table records just over 800,000 distinct CDR3 sequences, about 62% of them present only once. The sequence was collected from a man aged 30 to 39 in good health. The sample comprised blood. V gene TRBV24-1 combines with J gene TRBJ1-5, with a possible D match to TRBD1 (6 bases). CDR3 in DNA: TGTGCCACCAGCCGAGGACAGTTCAGCAATCAGCCCCAGCATTTT. Residues: CATSRGQFSNQPQHF.